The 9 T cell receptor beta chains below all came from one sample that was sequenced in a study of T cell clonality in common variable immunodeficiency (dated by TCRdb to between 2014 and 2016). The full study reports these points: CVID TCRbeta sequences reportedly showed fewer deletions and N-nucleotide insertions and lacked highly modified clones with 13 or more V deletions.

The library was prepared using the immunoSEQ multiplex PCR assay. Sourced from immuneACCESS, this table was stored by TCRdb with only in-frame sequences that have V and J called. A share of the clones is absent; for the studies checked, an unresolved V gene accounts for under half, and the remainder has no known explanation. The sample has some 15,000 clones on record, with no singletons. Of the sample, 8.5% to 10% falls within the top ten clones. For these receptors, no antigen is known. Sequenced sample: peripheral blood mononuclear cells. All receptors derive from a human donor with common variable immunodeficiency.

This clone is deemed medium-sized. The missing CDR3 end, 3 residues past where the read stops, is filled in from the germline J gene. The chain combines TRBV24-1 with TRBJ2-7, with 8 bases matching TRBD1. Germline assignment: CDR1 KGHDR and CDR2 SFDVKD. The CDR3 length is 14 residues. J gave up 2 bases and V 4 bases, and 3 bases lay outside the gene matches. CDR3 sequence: CATSDSGQAYEQYF. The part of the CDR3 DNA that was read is TGTGCCACCAGTGACTCGGGACAGGCCTACGAG.

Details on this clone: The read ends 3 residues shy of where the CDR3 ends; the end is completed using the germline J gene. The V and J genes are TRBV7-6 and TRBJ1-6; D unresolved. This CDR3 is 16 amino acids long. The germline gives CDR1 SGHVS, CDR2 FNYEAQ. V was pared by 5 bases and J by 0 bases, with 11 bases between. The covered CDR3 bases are TGTGCCAGCAGCCCCGGTCCGGGCTCCTATAATTCACCC. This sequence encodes CASSPGPGSYNSP. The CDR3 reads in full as CASSPGPGSYNSPLHF.

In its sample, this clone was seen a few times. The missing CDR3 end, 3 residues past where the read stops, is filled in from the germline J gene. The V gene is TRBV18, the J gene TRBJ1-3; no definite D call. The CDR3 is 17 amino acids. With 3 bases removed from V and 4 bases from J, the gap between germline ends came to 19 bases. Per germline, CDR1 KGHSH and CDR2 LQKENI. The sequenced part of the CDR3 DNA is TGTGCCAGCTCACCGCAAAACCTCAACAGTAACGGAAACACC. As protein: CASSPQNLNSNGNT. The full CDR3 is CASSPQNLNSNGNTIYF.

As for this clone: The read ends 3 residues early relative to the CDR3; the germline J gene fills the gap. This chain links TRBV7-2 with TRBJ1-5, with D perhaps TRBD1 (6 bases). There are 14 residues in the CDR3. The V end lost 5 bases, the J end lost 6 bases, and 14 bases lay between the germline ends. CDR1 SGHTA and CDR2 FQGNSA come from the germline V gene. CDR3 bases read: TGTGCCAGCAGCACGGGGGGGGGCCCTCAGCCC. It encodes CASSTGGGPQP. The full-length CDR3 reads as CASSTGGGPQPQHF.

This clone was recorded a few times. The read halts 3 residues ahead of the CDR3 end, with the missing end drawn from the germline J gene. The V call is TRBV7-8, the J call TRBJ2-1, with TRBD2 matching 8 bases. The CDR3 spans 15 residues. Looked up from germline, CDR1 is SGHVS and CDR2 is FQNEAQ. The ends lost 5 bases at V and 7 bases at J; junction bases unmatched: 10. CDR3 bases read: TGTGCCAGCAGCACCCGGACTAGCAGAGAGAATGAG. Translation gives CASSTRTSRENE. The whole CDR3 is CASSTRTSRENEQFF.

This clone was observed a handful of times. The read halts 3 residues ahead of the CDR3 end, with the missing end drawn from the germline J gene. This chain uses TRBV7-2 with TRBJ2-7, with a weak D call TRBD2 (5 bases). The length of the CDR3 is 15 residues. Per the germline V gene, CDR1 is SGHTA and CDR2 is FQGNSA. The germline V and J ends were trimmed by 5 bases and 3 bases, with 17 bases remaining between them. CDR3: CASSPRPGEGYEQYF. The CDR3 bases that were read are TGTGCCAGCAGCCCACGCCCAGGCGAGGGCTACGAG.

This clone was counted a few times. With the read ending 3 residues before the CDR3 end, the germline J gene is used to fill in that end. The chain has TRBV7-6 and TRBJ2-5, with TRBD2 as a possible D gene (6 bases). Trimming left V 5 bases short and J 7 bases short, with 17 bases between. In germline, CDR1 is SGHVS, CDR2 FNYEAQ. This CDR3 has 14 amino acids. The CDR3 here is CASSGEGTLGTQYF. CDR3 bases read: TGTGCCAGCAGCGGAGAGGGGACTCTCGGGACC. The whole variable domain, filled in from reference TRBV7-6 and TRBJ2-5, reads GAGVSQSPRYKVTKRGQDVALRCDPISGHVSLYWYRQALGQGPEFLTYFNYEAQQDKSGLPNDRFSAERPEGSISTLTIQRTEQRDSAMYRCASSGEGTLGTQYFGPGTRLLVL.

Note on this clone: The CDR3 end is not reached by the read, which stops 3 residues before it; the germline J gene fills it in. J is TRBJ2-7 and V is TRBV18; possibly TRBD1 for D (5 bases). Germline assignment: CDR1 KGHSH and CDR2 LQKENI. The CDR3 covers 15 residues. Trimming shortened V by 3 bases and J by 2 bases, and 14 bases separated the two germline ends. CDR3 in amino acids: CASSPIQVSPYEQYF. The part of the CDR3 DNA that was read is TGTGCCAGCTCACCGATACAGGTATCCCCCTACGAG.

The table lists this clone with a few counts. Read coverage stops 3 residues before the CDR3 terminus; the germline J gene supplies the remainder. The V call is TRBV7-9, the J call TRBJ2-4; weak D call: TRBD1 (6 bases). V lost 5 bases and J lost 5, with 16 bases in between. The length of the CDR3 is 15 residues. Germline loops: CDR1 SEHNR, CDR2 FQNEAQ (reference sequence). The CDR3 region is CASSTSVQGENIQYF. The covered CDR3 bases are TGTGCCAGCAGCACCTCAGTACAGGGCGAAAACATT.